This TCR beta chain is drawn from a study of early stage breast cancer tumors. The CDR3 consists of 18 residues. Germline V gene sequence: CDR1 SGHRS, CDR2 YFSETQ. Unmatched junction bases numbered 15, after V lost 1 base and J lost 5 bases. The assay was immunoSEQ multiplex PCR, and TCRdb's table has in-frame clones only and misses some. The sample holds around 51,000 clones, around four fifths seen once. The chain recombines TRBV5-1 with TRBJ2-3; 8 bases line up with TRBD2. The sequence came from a person aged 40 to 49 with breast cancer. The sequenced material came from blood. The CDR3 loop is CASSLWGGLEADVDTQYF. The CDR3 coding sequence is TGCGCCAGCAGCTTGTGGGGGGGACTAGAGGCGGATGTAGATACGCAGTATTTT.